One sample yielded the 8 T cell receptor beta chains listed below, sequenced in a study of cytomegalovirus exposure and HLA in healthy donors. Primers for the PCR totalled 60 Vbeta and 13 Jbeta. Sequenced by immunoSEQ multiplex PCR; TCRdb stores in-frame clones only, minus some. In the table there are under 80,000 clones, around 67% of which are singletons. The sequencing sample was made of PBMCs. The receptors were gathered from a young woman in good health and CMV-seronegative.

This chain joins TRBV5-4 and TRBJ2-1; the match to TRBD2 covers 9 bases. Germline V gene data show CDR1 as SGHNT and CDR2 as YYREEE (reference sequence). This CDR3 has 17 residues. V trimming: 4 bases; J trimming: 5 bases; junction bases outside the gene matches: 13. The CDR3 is CASSPPKAGGPDNEQFF. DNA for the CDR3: TGTGCCAGCAGCCCACCCAAGGCGGGGGGGCCCGACAATGAGCAGTTCTTC.

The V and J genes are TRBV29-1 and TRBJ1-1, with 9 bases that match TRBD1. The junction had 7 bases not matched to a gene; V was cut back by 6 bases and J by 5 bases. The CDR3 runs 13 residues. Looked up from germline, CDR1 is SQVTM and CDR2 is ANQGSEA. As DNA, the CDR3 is TGCAGCGTAGCAACAGGGGGCCGGACTGAAGCTTTCTTT. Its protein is CSVATGGRTEAFF. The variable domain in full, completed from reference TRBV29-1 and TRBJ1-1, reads SAVISQKPSRDICQRGTSLTIQCQVDSQVTMMFWYRQQPGQSLTLIATANQGSEATYESGFVIDKFPISRPNLTFSTLTVSNMSPEDSSIYLCSVATGGRTEAFFGQGTRLTVV.

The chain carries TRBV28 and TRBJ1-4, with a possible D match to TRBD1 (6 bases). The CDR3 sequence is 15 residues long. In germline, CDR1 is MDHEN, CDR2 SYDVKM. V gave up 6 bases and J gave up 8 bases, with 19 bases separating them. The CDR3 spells CASSPTGEGEEKLFF. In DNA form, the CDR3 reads TGTGCCAGCAGCCCAACAGGAGAGGGGGAAGAAAAACTGTTTTTT.

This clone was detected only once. Here the CDR3 DNA reads TGTGCCAGCAGCGTAGGAGGGATAGAAGGCTCACCCCTCCACTTT. It translates to CASSVGGIEGSPLHF. V usage is TRBV9 and J usage is TRBJ1-6; D is undetermined. The CDR3 is made up of 15 amino acids. V was trimmed by 0 bases and J by 10 bases, leaving 14 bases between them. Germline V gene sequence: CDR1 SGDLS, CDR2 YYNGEE.

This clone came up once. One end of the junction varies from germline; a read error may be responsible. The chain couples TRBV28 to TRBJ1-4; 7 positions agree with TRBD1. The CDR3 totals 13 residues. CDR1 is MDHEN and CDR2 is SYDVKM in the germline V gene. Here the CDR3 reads CAGSLGQAEKLFF. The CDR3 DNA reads TGTGCCGGCAGTTTAGGACAGGCTGAAAAACTGTTTTTT. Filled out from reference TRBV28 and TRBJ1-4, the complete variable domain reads DVKVTQSSRYLVKRTGEKVFLECVQDMDHENMFWYRQDPGLGLRLIYFSYDVKMKEKGDIPEGYSVSREKKERFSLILESASTNQTSMYLCAGSLGQAEKLFFGSGTQLSVL.

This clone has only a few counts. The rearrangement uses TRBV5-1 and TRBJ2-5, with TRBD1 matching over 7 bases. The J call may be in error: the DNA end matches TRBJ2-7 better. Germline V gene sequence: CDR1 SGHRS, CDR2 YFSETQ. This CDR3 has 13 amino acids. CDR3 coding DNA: TGCGCCAGCGGGCCAGGGGGAAGTTACGAGCAGTACTTC. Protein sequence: CASGPGGSYEQYF.

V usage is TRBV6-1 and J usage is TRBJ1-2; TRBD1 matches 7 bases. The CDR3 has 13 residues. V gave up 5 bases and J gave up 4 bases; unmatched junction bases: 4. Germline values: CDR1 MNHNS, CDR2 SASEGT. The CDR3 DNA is TGTGCCAGCAGTCGGGACAGCCGCTATGGCTACACCTTC. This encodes CASSRDSRYGYTF.

CDR3 region: CASSQDHYTRASEQYF. As DNA, the CDR3 is TGCGCCAGCAGCCAAGATCACTATACGAGGGCGTCCGAGCAGTACTTC. The chain carries TRBV4-1 and TRBJ2-7; maybe TRBD2 (5 bases). V was clipped by 0 bases and J by 6 bases, with 18 bases between them. The CDR3 runs 16 residues. Germline values: CDR1 MGHRA, CDR2 YSYEKL.